The rows below give T cell receptor beta chains drawn from one sample of a study of T cell responses to AZD1222 COVID-19 vaccine. Using immunoSEQ multiplex PCR, the repertoire was profiled, and TCRdb retains in-frame clones only, with some absent. The data show about 210,000 clones, 90% to 95% seen once. Sequences were derived from peripheral blood, sampled 28 days after the second dose of the MenACWY control vaccine. Every receptor here comes from an adult who received the MenACWY meningococcal vaccine as a control. Both conserved end residues are part of each CDR3. A D gene is named only where the DNA matches it firmly. Size is stated for part of the rows, as once, few or many counts, or as a class when the clone is expanded.

TRBV14,-,TRBJ1-6,-,CASSQDEPSSYNSPLHF,TGTGCCAGCAGCCAAGATGAGCCAAGCTCCTATAATTCACCCCTCCACTTT
TRBV19,-,TRBJ1-1,-,CASSIDGSPNTEAFF,TGTGCCAGTAGTATAGACGGCAGCCCGAACACTGAAGCTTTCTTT
TRBV4-1,-,TRBJ2-7,-,CASSLLLGAAGQYF,TGCGCCAGCAGTCTCTTGTTAGGGGCCGCCGGGCAGTACTTC
TRBV7-2,-,TRBJ1-2,-,CASSRRSSNYGYTF,TGTGCCAGCAGCCGCAGGAGCTCTAACTATGGCTACACCTTC
TRBV28,-,TRBJ2-1,TRBD2,CASSPASGSYNEQFF,TGTGCCAGCAGCCCAGCTAGCGGCTCCTACAATGAGCAGTTCTTC
TRBV13,-,TRBJ1-2,-,CASSFYTSYGYTF,TGTGCCAGCAGCTTTTACACATCATATGGCTACACCTTC
TRBV29-1,-,TRBJ2-3,-,CSPTAGDTQYF,TGCAGCCCCACGGCGGGAGATACGCAGTATTTT
TRBV3-1/TRBV3-2,-,TRBJ1-1,-,CASGQGNTEAFF,TGTGCCAGCGGTCAGGGGAACACTGAAGCTTTCTTT
TRBV9,-,TRBJ2-5,-,CASSAGTAHRGETQYF,TGTGCCAGCAGCGCTGGGACCGCGCATCGCGGTGAGACCCAGTACTTC
TRBV3-1/TRBV3-2,-,TRBJ2-7,TRBD1,CASSSDRGGSEQYF,TGTGCCAGCAGTTCGGACAGGGGGGGCAGCGAGCAGTACTTC
TRBV19,once,TRBJ2-7,TRBD2,CASSRSASGSYEQYF,TGTGCCAGTAGTCGGTCAGCTAGCGGCTCCTACGAGCAGTACTTC
TRBV6-5,-,TRBJ2-7,TRBD1,CASTSGQEIHEQYF,TGTGCCAGCACCTCGGGACAGGAGATTCACGAGCAGTACTTC
TRBV5-4,-,TRBJ1-4,-,CASSLGAVEEKLFF,TGTGCCAGCAGCTTGGGGGCTGTGGAGGAAAAACTGTTTTTT
TRBV5-4,-,TRBJ2-5,-,CASSLEGSQETQYF,TGTGCCAGCAGCTTGGAAGGGTCCCAAGAGACCCAGTACTTC
TRBV7-9,-,TRBJ1-2,TRBD1,CASSSPDRASGYTF,TGTGCCAGCAGCTCCCCGGACAGGGCTAGCGGCTACACCTTC
TRBV7-9,-,TRBJ2-5,TRBD2,CASSLGSGSPETQYF,TGTGCCAGCAGCTTAGGTAGCGGGAGCCCAGAGACCCAGTACTTC
TRBV7-3,-,TRBJ1-5,-,CASSYGRGQPQHF,TGTGCCAGCAGCTACGGACGAGGCCAGCCCCAGCATTTT
TRBV9,once,TRBJ1-2,-,CASSPRDLGGDYGYTF,TGTGCCAGCAGCCCCCGGGACCTCGGAGGGGACTATGGCTACACCTTC
TRBV7-2,-,TRBJ2-5,-,CASSLVGLQETQYF,TGTGCCAGCAGCTTAGTAGGGCTTCAAGAGACCCAGTACTTC
TRBV4-1,once,TRBJ2-5,TRBD1,CASSLGQAYQETQYF,TGCGCCAGCAGCCTGGGACAGGCGTACCAAGAGACCCAGTACTTC
TRBV11-2,-,TRBJ1-3,-,CASSGGEIGENTIYF,TGTGCCAGCAGCGGAGGGGAAATAGGGGAAAACACCATATATTTT
TRBV11-2,-,TRBJ2-7,TRBD1,CASSSTRQGKDHEQYF,TGTGCCAGCAGTTCAACTCGACAGGGTAAAGACCACGAGCAGTACTTC
TRBV27,-,TRBJ1-2,-,CASSLGRNYGYTF,TGTGCCAGCAGTTTAGGCAGGAACTATGGCTACACCTTC
TRBV10-3,-,TRBJ1-2,TRBD1,CAISESQGIYGYTF,TGTGCCATCAGTGAGTCACAGGGGATCTATGGCTACACCTTC
TRBV21-1,-,TRBJ2-3,-,CASSTPPGDRGTDTQYF,TGTGCCAGCAGCACCCCCCCGGGGGACAGAGGCACAGATACGCAGTATTTT
TRBV4-1,few,TRBJ2-7,-,CASSQVGASSYEQYF,TGCGCCAGCAGCCAAGTAGGGGCCAGTTCCTACGAGCAGTACTTC
TRBV2,-,TRBJ2-7,-,CASSELPRQRDDEQYF,TGTGCCAGCAGTGAACTACCGCGACAGAGAGACGACGAGCAGTACTTC
TRBV2,-,TRBJ2-3,-,CASSEGSDTQYF,TGTGCCAGCAGTGAAGGGTCAGATACGCAGTATTTT
TRBV14,-,TRBJ2-7,-,CASSSLGEQYF,TGTGCCAGCAGCTCACTAGGGGAGCAGTACTTC
TRBV20-1,-,TRBJ2-3,TRBD2,CSASERTGGSTDTQYF,TGCAGTGCTAGTGAAAGAACGGGAGGAAGCACAGATACGCAGTATTTT
TRBV9,-,TRBJ1-2,TRBD1,CASSVAGTGFGYTF,TGTGCCAGCAGCGTTGCCGGGACAGGGTTTGGCTACACCTTC
TRBV25-1,-,TRBJ2-7,TRBD1,CASSEEDRELYEQYF,TGTGCCAGCAGTGAGGAGGACAGGGAGCTATACGAGCAGTACTTC
TRBV2,-,TRBJ2-1,TRBD2,CASSAEAGGPFEQFF,TGTGCCAGCAGTGCCGAAGCGGGGGGGCCCTTTGAGCAGTTCTTC
TRBV5-4,-,TRBJ2-7,-,CASSSRLSAYEQYF,TGTGCCAGCAGCTCCAGGTTGTCTGCCTACGAGCAGTACTTC
TRBV2,-,TRBJ1-2,-,CASVGGKDGYTF,TGTGCCAGCGTTGGGGGGAAGGATGGCTACACCTTC
TRBV7-3,-,TRBJ2-7,-,CASSLLPGEPYEQYF,TGTGCCAGCAGCTTACTTCCAGGGGAACCCTACGAGCAGTACTTC
TRBV27,-,TRBJ2-1,-,CASSFRRNEQFF,TGTGCCAGCAGTTTCCGGCGCAATGAGCAGTTCTTC
TRBV5-5,-,TRBJ2-7,-,CASSQLSGTLISF,TGTGCCAGCAGCCAACTATCCGGGACCTTAATTTCTTTC
TRBV6-5,-,TRBJ1-1,-,CASSYSPLGNTEAFF,TGTGCCAGCAGTTACTCTCCCCTTGGGAACACTGAAGCTTTCTTT
TRBV6-1,-,TRBJ2-7,-,CASSGTTGAFSYEQYF,TGTGCCAGCAGTGGGACTACAGGGGCCTTTAGCTACGAGCAGTACTTC
TRBV19,-,TRBJ2-5,-,CASSIAGPQETQYF,TGTGCCAGTAGCATCGCAGGGCCCCAAGAGACCCAGTACTTC
TRBV6-5,-,TRBJ2-4,TRBD1,CASRPRQGNIQYF,TGTGCCAGCAGGCCCCGACAGGGAAACATTCAGTACTTC